The clone carrying this T cell receptor (beta chain) occurred once. The antigen is unknown. The sample originates from a study of shared clonotypes between healthy human individuals. TCRdb's copy holds only in-frame clones and misses some; the assay was immunoSEQ multiplex PCR. Of some 2,000,000 clones listed, approximately 96% are singletons. Germline-derived CDR1 and CDR2 are SGHAT and FQNNGV. The CDR3 has 12 amino acids. The ends lost 3 bases at V and 9 bases at J; junction bases unmatched: 5. Study findings and constraints: Estimated clonotype richness was generally higher in naive than memory subsets. Donors were few, which limited the genetic and exposure-history diversity represented.

A CD45RA+ naive subset and a CD45RA-negative memory subset were split from CD4+ cells. The gene calls are TRBV11-2 and TRBJ2-7, with 7 nucleotides matching TRBD2. Sample: naive CD4+ T cells sorted from blood. Subset: CD45RA+ positively selected. The source is a man aged 18 to 30 in good health. The CDR3 DNA follows: TGTGCCAGCAGCTTGGGGGGGTCCGGGCAGTACTTC. It yields the protein CASSLGGSGQYF.